Listed below are T cell receptor beta chains from one sample, sequenced in a study of cytomegalovirus exposure and HLA in healthy donors. Here immunoSEQ multiplex PCR was the method, and the copy in TCRdb shows in-frame clones only, minus some. Of under 140,000 clones in the sample, 65% to 80% were seen once. The sequencing sample was made of PBMCs. These receptors came from a woman in her fifties or sixties in good health and CMV-seropositive. CDR3s include the opening cysteine and the closing phenylalanine or tryptophan. The D gene is left open where the match is weak. For some rows the clone size is stated as once, few or many, or as a class when expanded; others skip it.

D,J,size,V,CDR3,DNA
-,TRBJ2-7,-,TRBV19,CASRRSAGPSYEQYF,TGTGCCAGTAGGAGGTCAGCGGGCCCTTCCTACGAGCAGTACTTC
TRBD2,TRBJ2-7,-,TRBV6-5,CASSERGVTYEQYF,TGTGCCAGCAGCGAGCGGGGGGTAACCTACGAGCAGTACTTC
TRBD2,TRBJ2-5,-,TRBV7-7,CASSLGLAGVQETQYF,TGTGCCAGCAGCTTAGGACTAGCGGGAGTGCAAGAGACCCAGTACTTC
TRBD2,TRBJ2-1,-,TRBV6-1,CASSETSLAWNEQFF,TGTGCCAGCAGTGAGACTAGCTTGGCGTGGAATGAGCAGTTCTTC
TRBD1,TRBJ2-7,-,TRBV2,CARKDLTGGSTYEQYF,TGTGCCAGGAAGGACCTAACAGGGGGATCAACCTACGAGCAGTACTTC
TRBD2,TRBJ2-5,once,TRBV5-5,CASSLWRRGGETQYF,TGTGCCAGCAGCTTGTGGAGGCGGGGGGGGGAGACCCAGTACTTC
-,TRBJ1-5,-,TRBV18,CASSPKPGEPQHF,TGTGCCAGCTCACCAAAGCCGGGAGAGCCCCAGCATTTT
TRBD2,TRBJ2-7,few,TRBV2,CASRGTSGSYEQYF,TGTGCCAGCAGGGGGACTAGCGGGAGCTACGAGCAGTACTTC
TRBD2,TRBJ2-1,-,TRBV5-1,CASSALAGGLNEQFF,TGCGCCAGCAGCGCCCTAGCGGGAGGGCTTAATGAGCAGTTCTTC
TRBD1,TRBJ1-1,few,TRBV4-1,CASSQVGTGTEAFF,TGTGCCAGCAGCCAAGTAGGGACAGGGACTGAAGCTTTCTTT
TRBD1,TRBJ1-2,-,TRBV2,CASREGTVANYGYTF,TGTGCCAGCAGGGAGGGGACAGTAGCTAACTATGGCTACACCTTC
TRBD1,TRBJ1-5,-,TRBV7-9,CASSASHRGLYQPQHF,TGTGCCAGCAGCGCAAGCCACAGGGGCCTATATCAGCCCCAGCATTTT
TRBD2,TRBJ2-2,-,TRBV4-1,CASSPPPTSRRTSGSRTGELFF,TGCGCCAGCAGCCCACCTCCTACCAGCCGAAGGACTAGCGGGAGTCGGACCGGGGAGCTGTTTTTT
TRBD2,TRBJ2-1,-,TRBV5-1,CASSLVGLAVSYNEQFF,TGCGCCAGCAGCTTGGTAGGCCTAGCGGTCTCCTACAATGAGCAGTTCTTC
-,TRBJ2-3,-,TRBV11-3,CASSPLARSDTQYF,TGTGCCAGCAGCCCATTAGCAAGGTCAGATACGCAGTATTTT
-,TRBJ2-1,-,TRBV19,CASSVGGRLSSYNEQFF,TGTGCCAGTAGTGTGGGGGGACGCCTGAGCTCCTACAATGAGCAGTTCTTC
TRBD1,TRBJ2-3,few,TRBV5-6,CASSAGTGRSDTQYF,TGTGCCAGCAGTGCCGGGACAGGGAGGTCAGATACGCAGTATTTT
TRBD2,TRBJ2-5,-,TRBV30,CAWSAGLAGTETQYF,TGTGCCTGGAGTGCAGGACTAGCGGGAACGGAGACCCAGTACTTC
-,TRBJ2-7,few,TRBV4-1,CASSQDVGDKQYF,TGCGCCAGCAGCCAAGATGTCGGGGATAAGCAGTACTTC
TRBD2,TRBJ2-7,few,TRBV28,CASRLAGGLSYEQYF,TGTGCCAGCAGACTAGCGGGAGGATTGTCCTACGAGCAGTACTTC
-,TRBJ2-3,-,TRBV12-5,CASGFWLDTDTQYF,TGTGCTAGTGGTTTCTGGCTAGACACAGATACGCAGTATTTT
TRBD2,TRBJ2-1,-,TRBV11-3,CASSLGGGSSYNEQFF,TGTGCCAGCAGCTTAGGGGGCGGGAGCTCCTACAATGAGCAGTTCTTC
TRBD1,TRBJ1-1,-,TRBV28,CAPTGENGKTEAFF,TGTGCCCCAACAGGGGAGAATGGAAAGACTGAAGCTTTCTTT
-,TRBJ1-1,-,TRBV11-3,CASSRTPGSTEAFF,TGTGCCAGCAGCCGTACTCCGGGTAGTACTGAAGCTTTCTTT
TRBD1,TRBJ2-7,few,TRBV9,CASSVADRVHEQYF,TGTGCCAGCAGCGTAGCGGACAGGGTCCACGAGCAGTACTTC
-,TRBJ2-7,-,TRBV6-5,CASRKTGFLVGEQYF,TGTGCCAGCAGGAAAACAGGGTTCCTTGTCGGCGAGCAGTACTTC
-,TRBJ2-7,-,TRBV21-1,CASSNRGREQYF,TGTGCCAGCAGCAACCGGGGAAGGGAGCAGTACTTC
-,TRBJ2-1,-,TRBV5-1,CASSQTERKQREQFF,TGCGCCAGCAGCCAAACGGAGCGGAAACAGCGTGAGCAGTTCTTC
TRBD1,TRBJ2-7,-,TRBV18,CASSPGRQGIYEQYF,TGTGCCAGCTCGCCGGGGCGACAGGGGATTTACGAGCAGTACTTC
TRBD2,TRBJ2-7,few,TRBV29-1,CSVAGTSGSPEQYF,TGCAGCGTGGCTGGGACTAGCGGCAGCCCAGAGCAGTACTTC
TRBD2,TRBJ2-5,-,TRBV5-1,CASSLVLAGGRKTQYF,TGCGCCAGCAGCTTGGTCCTAGCGGGAGGGCGAAAGACCCAGTACTTC
-,TRBJ1-5,few,TRBV6-5,CASSSPNQPQHF,TGTGCCAGCAGTTCTCCGAATCAGCCCCAGCATTTT
TRBD1,TRBJ1-4,-,TRBV9,CASSETGFPTEKLFF,TGTGCCAGCAGCGAGACAGGGTTTCCCACAGAAAAACTGTTTTTT
-,TRBJ1-5,few,TRBV18,CASSPRNQPQHF,TGTGCCAGCTCACCCCGGAATCAGCCCCAGCATTTT
TRBD2,TRBJ2-1,-,TRBV7-3,CASSTGLAGSNEQFF,TGTGCCAGCAGCACGGGACTAGCGGGCTCCAATGAGCAGTTCTTC
-,TRBJ1-2,-,TRBV5-6,CASTPGGYGYTF,TGTGCCAGCACCCCCGGGGGCTATGGCTACACCTTC
-,TRBJ2-1,-,TRBV2,CASSASSYNEQFF,TGTGCCTCCAGCGCTAGCTCCTACAATGAGCAGTTCTTC
TRBD1,TRBJ2-1,few,TRBV5-1,CASSQGQNNEQFF,TGCGCCAGCAGCCAGGGACAGAACAATGAGCAGTTCTTC
-,TRBJ2-7,-,TRBV15,CATSRESGRGTYEQYF,TGTGCCACCAGCAGAGAGTCAGGAAGAGGGACCTACGAGCAGTACTTC
-,TRBJ2-1,-,TRBV12-5,CASGGAGLGINEQFF,TGTGCTAGTGGCGGCGCGGGACTGGGGATCAATGAGCAGTTCTTC
-,TRBJ1-4,-,TRBV29-1,CSAGQPNEKLFF,TGCAGCGCCGGACAGCCCAATGAAAAACTGTTTTTT
-,TRBJ1-2,few,TRBV29-1,CSVERGEGYGYTF,TGCAGCGTTGAGCGTGGGGAGGGATATGGCTACACCTTC
-,TRBJ2-1,-,TRBV7-2,CASSFGPGVGNEQFF,TGTGCCAGCAGCTTCGGCCCGGGAGTGGGGAATGAGCAGTTCTTC
-,TRBJ1-5,-,TRBV10-1,CASSDPGNLNQPQHF,TGCGCCAGCAGTGACCCGGGGAACCTCAATCAGCCCCAGCATTTT
-,TRBJ2-2,-,TRBV5-8,CASSFPRGGWNTGELFF,TGTGCCAGCAGCTTCCCTAGGGGGGGTTGGAACACCGGGGAGCTGTTTTTT
-,TRBJ2-1,-,TRBV11-2,CASSLSGTRYNEQFF,TGTGCCAGCAGCTTGAGCGGGACACGATACAATGAGCAGTTCTTC
TRBD1,TRBJ1-2,few,TRBV27,CASMSGTDYGYTF,TGTGCCAGCATGTCCGGGACAGATTATGGCTACACCTTC
TRBD1,TRBJ2-3,once,TRBV7-3,CASTATGARDTQYF,TGTGCCAGCACCGCTACAGGGGCTAGAGATACGCAGTATTTT
TRBD2,TRBJ2-1,many,TRBV5-1,CASIPDSGGYNEQFF,TGCGCCAGCATCCCAGATAGCGGGGGATACAATGAGCAGTTCTTC
-,TRBJ1-1,-,TRBV19,CASRNRDRTEAFF,TGTGCCAGCCGGAACAGGGATCGCACTGAAGCTTTCTTT
TRBD2,TRBJ2-3,-,TRBV7-7,CASSPRGTSGDTQYF,TGTGCTAGCAGCCCCCGGGGGACTAGCGGTGATACGCAGTATTTT
-,TRBJ2-1,-,TRBV20-1,CSARDGRAQFF,TGCAGTGCTAGAGACGGCAGGGCGCAGTTCTTC
-,TRBJ2-3,-,TRBV9,CASSVQGGRVDTQYF,TGTGCCAGCAGCGTACAGGGTGGACGGGTGGATACGCAGTATTTT
TRBD1,TRBJ1-2,-,TRBV18,CASSPDKGAYGYTF,TGTGCCAGCTCACCCGATAAGGGGGCGTATGGCTACACCTTC
-,TRBJ2-5,-,TRBV28,CASSFGSGGQETQYF,TGTGCCAGCAGTTTTGGCTCCGGGGGCCAAGAGACCCAGTACTTC
-,TRBJ2-7,-,TRBV23-1,CASSHAGYEQYF,TGCGCCAGCAGTCATGCAGGCTACGAGCAGTACTTC
TRBD1,TRBJ1-3,-,TRBV19,CASSIAGTGNGNTIYF,TGTGCCAGTAGTATTGCCGGGACAGGGAATGGAAACACCATATATTTT